The present entry profiles one T cell receptor beta chain with its context. The sample originates from a study of technical replicates of blood from several donors. The protocol was immunoSEQ multiplex PCR, while the TCRdb copy is restricted to in-frame clones and leaves out a portion. The data show 75,000 to 95,000 clones, approximately 95% seen once. There are 16 residues in the CDR3. V shed 0 bases and J 6 bases; nucleotides not matched to a gene: 3. Germline V gene data show CDR1 as MGHRA and CDR2 as YSYEKL. J is TRBJ1-4 and V is TRBV4-1, with 11 positions matching TRBD1. The material sequenced was T cells isolated from PBMCs. This TCR was sampled from a human donor in good health. The CDR3 sequence: CASSQDWTGGDEKLFF. CDR3 nucleotide sequence: TGCGCCAGCAGCCAAGATTGGACAGGGGGCGATGAAAAACTGTTTTTT.